This T cell receptor (beta chain) was sequenced during a study of immune evolution from preneoplasia to lung adenocarcinoma. This clone appeared a few times. Generated by immunoSEQ multiplex PCR, the TCRdb table keeps only in-frame clones and is missing some. The sample holds approximately 9,600 clones, around 80% seen once. V shed 4 bases, J shed 1 base, and the junction held 8 bases outside the gene matches. Germline assignment: CDR1 SGHNT and CDR2 YYREEE (reference sequence). This CDR3 spans 15 amino acids. The chain has TRBV5-4 and TRBJ2-7, with 7 bases identical to TRBD1. What was sequenced was FFPE lung adenocarcinoma in situ tissue. This TCR derives from a person aged 55-85 years with lung adenocarcinoma. The CDR3 spells CASSRTRDRSYEQYF. CDR3 bases: TGTGCCAGCAGCCGAACCAGGGACAGATCCTACGAGCAGTACTTC.